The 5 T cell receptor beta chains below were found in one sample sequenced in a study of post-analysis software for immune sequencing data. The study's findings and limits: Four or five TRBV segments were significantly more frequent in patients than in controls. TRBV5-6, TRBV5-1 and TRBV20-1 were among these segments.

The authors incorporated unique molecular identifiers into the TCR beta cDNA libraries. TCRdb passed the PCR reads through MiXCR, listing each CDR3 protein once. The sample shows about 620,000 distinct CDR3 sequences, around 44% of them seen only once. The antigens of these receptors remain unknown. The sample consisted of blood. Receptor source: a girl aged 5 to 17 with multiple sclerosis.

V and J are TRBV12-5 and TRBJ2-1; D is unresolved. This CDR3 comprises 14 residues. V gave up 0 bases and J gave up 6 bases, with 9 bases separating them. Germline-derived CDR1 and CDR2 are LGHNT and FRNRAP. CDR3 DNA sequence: TGTGCTAGTGGTTTGGTGCCCGGAAGCAATGAGCAGTTCTTC. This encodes CASGLVPGSNEQFF. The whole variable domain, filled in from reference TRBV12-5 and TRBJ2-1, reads DARVTQTPRHKVTEMGQEVTMRCQPILGHNTVFWYRQTMMQGLELLAYFRNRAPLDDSGMPKDRFSAEMPDATLATLKIQPSEPRDSAVYFCASGLVPGSNEQFFGPGTRLTVL.

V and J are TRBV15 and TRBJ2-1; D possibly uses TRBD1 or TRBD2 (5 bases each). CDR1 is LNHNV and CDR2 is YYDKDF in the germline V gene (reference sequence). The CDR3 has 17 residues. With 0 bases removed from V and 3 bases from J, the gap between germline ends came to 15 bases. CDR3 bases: TGTGCCACCAGCAGAGATCATGGGGACGGGGTCTACAATGAGCAGTTCTTC. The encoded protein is CATSRDHGDGVYNEQFF.

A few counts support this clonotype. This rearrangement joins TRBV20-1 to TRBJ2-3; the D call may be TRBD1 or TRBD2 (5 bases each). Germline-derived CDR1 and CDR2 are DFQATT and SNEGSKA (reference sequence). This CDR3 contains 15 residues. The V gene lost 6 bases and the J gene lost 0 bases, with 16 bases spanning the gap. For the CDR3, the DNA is TGCAGTGCCGCTCGGGGCCCCCTTAGCACAGATACGCAGTATTTT. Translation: CSAARGPLSTDTQYF.

The CDR3 spells CASSPPGGAGYTF. The CDR3 bases are TGTGCCAGCAGCCCACCCGGGGGCGCGGGCTACACCTTC. V and J are TRBV12-3 or TRBV12-4 and TRBJ1-2; possible D gene TRBD1, 6 bases. The V end lost 6 bases, the J end lost 8 bases, and 16 bases lay between the germline ends. CDR3 size: 13 residues.

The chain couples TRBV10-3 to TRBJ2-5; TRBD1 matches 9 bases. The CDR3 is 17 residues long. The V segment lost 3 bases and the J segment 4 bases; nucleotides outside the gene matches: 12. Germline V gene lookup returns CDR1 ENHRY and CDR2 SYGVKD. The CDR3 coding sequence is TGTGCCATCAGTGATCTACCTTCCGGGACAGGGAGAGAGACCCAGTACTTC. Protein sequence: CAISDLPSGTGRETQYF.